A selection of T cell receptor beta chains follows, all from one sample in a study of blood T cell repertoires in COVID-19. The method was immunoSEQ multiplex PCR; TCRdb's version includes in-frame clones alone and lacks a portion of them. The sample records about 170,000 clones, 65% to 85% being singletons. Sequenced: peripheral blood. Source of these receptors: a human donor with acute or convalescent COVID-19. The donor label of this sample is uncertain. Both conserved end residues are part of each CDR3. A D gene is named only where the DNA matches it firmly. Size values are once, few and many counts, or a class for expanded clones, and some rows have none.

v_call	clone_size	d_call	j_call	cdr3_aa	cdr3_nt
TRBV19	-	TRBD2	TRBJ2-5	CASSPMVAGGKETQYF	TGTGCCAGTAGCCCCATGGTGGCGGGGGGGAAAGAGACCCAGTACTTC
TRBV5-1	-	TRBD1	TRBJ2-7	CASNGQGYEQYF	TGCGCCAGTAACGGACAGGGCTACGAGCAGTACTTC
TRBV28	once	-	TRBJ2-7	CASSPQGGYEQYF	TGTGCCAGCAGTCCGCAGGGGGGCTACGAGCAGTACTTC
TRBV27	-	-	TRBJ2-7	CASSFSSSYEQYF	TGTGCCAGCAGTTTTAGTAGCTCCTACGAGCAGTACTTC
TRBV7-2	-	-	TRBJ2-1	CASSLEGGANSYNEQFF	TGTGCCAGCAGCTTAGAGGGCGGGGCCAACTCCTACAATGAGCAGTTCTTC
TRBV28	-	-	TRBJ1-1	CASSLPYLLTFF	TGTGCCAGCAGTTTGCCCTACTTACTAACTTTCTTT
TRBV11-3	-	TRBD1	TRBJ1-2	CASSLEGDRERYYGYTF	TGTGCCAGCAGCTTAGAAGGGGACAGGGAAAGATACTATGGCTACACCTTC
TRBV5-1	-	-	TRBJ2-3	CASSSRPADRGTDTQYF	TGCGCCAGCAGCTCAAGACCAGCGGACCGCGGCACAGATACGCAGTATTTT
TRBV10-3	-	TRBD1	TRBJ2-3	CAISESQGQGGTDTQYF	TGTGCCATCAGTGAGTCTCAGGGACAGGGAGGCACAGATACGCAGTATTTT
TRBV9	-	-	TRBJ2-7	CASSVAGYGYEQYF	TGTGCCAGCAGCGTAGCGGGGTACGGGTACGAGCAGTACTTC
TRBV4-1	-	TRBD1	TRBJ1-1	CASSQADRANTEAFF	TGCGCCAGCAGCCAAGCAGACAGGGCCAACACTGAAGCTTTCTTT
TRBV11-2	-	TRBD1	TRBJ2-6	CASSRGQGALGANVLTF	TGTGCCAGCAGCAGGGGACAGGGGGCGCTAGGGGCCAACGTCCTGACTTTC
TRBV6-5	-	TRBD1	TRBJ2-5	CASSSPGQGGTETQYF	TGTGCCAGCAGTTCCCCTGGACAGGGAGGTACGGAGACCCAGTACTTC
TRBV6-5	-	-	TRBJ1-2	CASSYRGHDYGYTF	TGTGCCAGCAGTTACCGGGGACACGACTATGGCTACACCTTC
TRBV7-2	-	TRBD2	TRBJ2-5	CASSPKSGRRETQYF	TGTGCCAGCAGCCCGAAGAGCGGGAGGCGGGAGACCCAGTACTTC
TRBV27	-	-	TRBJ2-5	CASSLSLGETQYF	TGTGCCAGCAGTTTATCGCTAGGAGAGACCCAGTACTTC
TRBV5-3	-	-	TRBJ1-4	CARSPPGAFHREELFF	TGTGCCAGAAGCCCCCCGGGAGCCTTCCACCGCGAGGAACTGTTTTTT
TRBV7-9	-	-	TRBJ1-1	CASSRAGNTEAFF	TGTGCCAGCAGCCGCGCAGGCAACACTGAAGCTTTCTTT
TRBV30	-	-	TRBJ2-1	CAWSVQGSGGIPKQFF	TGTGCCTGGAGTGTACAAGGTAGCGGAGGGATACCGAAGCAGTTCTTC
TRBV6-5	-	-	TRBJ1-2	CASSYSKNPRGYGYTF	TGTGCCAGCAGTTACTCGAAAAACCCAAGGGGCTATGGCTACACCTTC
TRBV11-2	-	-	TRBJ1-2	CASSSRLRGKTNYGYTF	TGTGCCAGCAGCTCCCGTTTAAGAGGAAAGACGAACTATGGCTACACCTTC
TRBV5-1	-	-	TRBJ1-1	CASSLAGDTEAFF	TGCGCCAGCAGCTTGGCGGGGGACACTGAAGCTTTCTTT
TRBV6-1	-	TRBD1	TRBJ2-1	CASSEPGQGWNEQFF	TGTGCCAGCAGTGAACCGGGACAGGGGTGGAATGAGCAGTTCTTC
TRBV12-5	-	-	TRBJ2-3	CASGLVRRGDTQYF	TGTGCTAGTGGTTTGGTACGGCGGGGAGATACGCAGTATTTT
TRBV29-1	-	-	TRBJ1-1	CSVALKAEAFF	TGCAGCGTTGCTCTAAAAGCTGAAGCTTTCTTT
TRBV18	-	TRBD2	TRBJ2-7	CASSPPSGASYEQYF	TGTGCCAGCTCACCACCGAGCGGGGCGTCCTACGAGCAGTACTTC
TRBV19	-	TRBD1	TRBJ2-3	CASSSPTGGTADTQYF	TGTGCCAGTAGTAGCCCGACAGGGGGCACGGCAGATACGCAGTATTTT
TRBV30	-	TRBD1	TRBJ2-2	CAWSGVGTGYTGELFF	TGTGCCTGGAGTGGGGTAGGGACAGGCTACACCGGGGAGCTGTTTTTT
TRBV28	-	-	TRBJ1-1	CASSYRGVGKAFF	TGTGCCAGCAGTTACCGGGGGGTCGGGAAAGCTTTCTTT
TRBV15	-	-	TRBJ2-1	CATSREVLLRLSSYNEQFF	TGTGCCACCAGCAGAGAAGTGTTACTACGGTTAAGCTCCTACAATGAGCAGTTCTTC
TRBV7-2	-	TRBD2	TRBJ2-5	CASSLLLAGYQETQYF	TGTGCCAGCAGCTTATTGTTAGCGGGGTACCAAGAGACCCAGTACTTC
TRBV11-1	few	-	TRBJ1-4	CASSLGFWSTELFF	TGTGCCAGCAGCTTAGGGTTCTGGTCGACTGAGCTGTTTTTT
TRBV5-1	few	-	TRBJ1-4	CASSRPGVDEKLFF	TGCGCCAGCAGCCGCCCGGGGGTAGATGAAAAACTGTTTTTT
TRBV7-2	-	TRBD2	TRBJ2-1	CASSRVLGTTNEQFF	TGTGCCAGCAGCCGTGTGCTCGGGACTACCAATGAGCAGTTCTTC
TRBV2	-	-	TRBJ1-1	CASMLAGGGGQTEAFF	TGTGCCAGCATGCTAGCCGGGGGAGGGGGTCAGACTGAAGCTTTCTTT
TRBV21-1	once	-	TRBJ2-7	CASSKAGFEQYF	TGTGCCAGCAGCAAAGCCGGTTTTGAGCAGTACTTC
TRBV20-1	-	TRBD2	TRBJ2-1	CSASAGLAGGSYNEQFF	TGCAGTGCTAGTGCCGGACTAGCGGGAGGGAGTTACAATGAGCAGTTCTTC
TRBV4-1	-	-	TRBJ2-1	CASSQGSWLVGDNEQFF	TGCGCCAGCAGCCAAGGAAGTTGGCTAGTCGGGGACAATGAGCAGTTCTTC
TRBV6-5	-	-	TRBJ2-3	CASSYSPSRADTQYF	TGTGCCAGCAGTTACTCGCCCTCTAGAGCAGATACGCAGTATTTT
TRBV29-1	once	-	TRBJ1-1	CSVVRGRNTEAFF	TGCAGCGTCGTTAGGGGTCGGAACACTGAAGCTTTCTTT
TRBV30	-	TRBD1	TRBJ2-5	CAWVKGQVGETQYF	TGTGCCTGGGTTAAAGGACAGGTTGGGGAGACCCAGTACTTC
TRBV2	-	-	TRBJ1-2	CASSEGGAFYGYTF	TGTGCCAGCAGTGAAGGGGGCGCCTTCTATGGCTACACCTTC
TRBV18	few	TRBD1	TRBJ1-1	CASSPKQGGTEAFF	TGTGCCAGCTCACCGAAACAGGGGGGAACTGAAGCTTTCTTT
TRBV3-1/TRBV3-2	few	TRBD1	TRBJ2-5	CASSRQGQETQYF	TGTGCCAGCAGCCGACAGGGGCAAGAGACCCAGTACTTC
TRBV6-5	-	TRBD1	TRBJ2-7	CASSRTGRSYEQYF	TGTGCCAGCAGTCGGACAGGGCGCTCCTACGAGCAGTACTTC
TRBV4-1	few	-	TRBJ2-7	CASSPTLGVTTYEQYF	TGCGCCAGCAGTCCTACCCTGGGAGTGACAACCTACGAGCAGTACTTC
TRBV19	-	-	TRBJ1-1	CASETGKLNTEAFF	TGTGCCAGTGAAACAGGGAAACTCAACACTGAAGCTTTCTTT